This entry lists 31 T cell receptor beta chains sequenced from one sample in a study of cytomegalovirus exposure and HLA in healthy donors. Vbeta (60) and Jbeta (13) primers were used in the PCR. The repertoire was sequenced with immunoSEQ multiplex PCR; TCRdb's copy has only in-frame clones and lacks some. The sample has approximately 84,000 clones; roughly 77% are singletons. Material for sequencing was PBMCs. These receptor sequences come from a man aged 35 to 55 in good health and CMV-seronegative.

The gene calls are TRBV27 and TRBJ2-7; D remains unclear. Germline-derived CDR1 and CDR2 are MNHEY and SMNVEV (reference sequence). Trimming removed 7 bases at V and 6 bases at J, with 4 bases between. The CDR3 has 9 amino acids. In nucleotides, the CDR3 is TGTGCCAGCATATGCGAGCAGTACTTC. Its protein product is CASICEQYF.

The chain links TRBV5-1 to TRBJ1-2; 11 bases agree with TRBD1. Germline assignment: CDR1 SGHRS and CDR2 YFSETQ. The V and J ends lost 2 bases and 2 bases, in that order; junction bases with no gene match: 5. The CDR3 runs 16 residues. CDR3 sequence reads: CASSLLGQGANYGYTF. Here the CDR3 DNA reads TGCGCCAGCAGCTTACTTGGACAGGGGGCCAACTATGGCTACACCTTC.

This clone has only a few counts. Different DNA sequences within this sample yield the same CDR3. The chain couples TRBV5-1 to TRBJ1-1; maybe TRBD1 (5 bases). Trimming cost V 4 bases and J 0 bases, with 16 bases left between them. The CDR3 is 16 amino acids. Germline CDR1 SGHRS, CDR2 YFSETQ. CDR3 DNA: TGCGCCAGCAGCATGTACAGGAACCTTATGAACACTGAAGCTTTCTTT. This codes for CASSMYRNLMNTEAFF.

The chain carries TRBV7-9 and TRBJ1-1; 10 bases are a match to TRBD1. The CDR3 length is 14 residues. Germline CDR1 SEHNR, CDR2 FQNEAQ (reference sequence). Trimming at V came to 6 bases and at J to 3 bases, leaving 4 bases not matched to a gene. In DNA, the CDR3 is TGTGCCAGCAGACGGACAGGGGGGGACACTGAAGCTTTCTTT. It is translated as CASRRTGGDTEAFF.

The genes are TRBV10-3 and TRBJ1-5; D possibly corresponds to TRBD1 (6 bases). The V end was cut by 6 bases, the J end by 5 bases, with 8 bases between. Germline lookup yields CDR1 ENHRY and CDR2 SYGVKD. The CDR3 is 12 residues long. CDR3 sequence reads: CAISPGDQPQHF. As DNA, the CDR3 is TGTGCCATCAGCCCAGGGGATCAGCCCCAGCATTTT.

The chain has TRBV5-4 and TRBJ1-2; unclear D gene. V gave up 4 bases and J gave up 5 bases, with 12 bases separating them. Germline CDR1 reads SGHNT; CDR2 reads YYREEE (reference sequence). The CDR3 sequence is 13 residues long. In DNA form, the CDR3 reads TGTGCCAGCAGCCAAGGACGGGATTATGGCTACACCTTC. As protein: CASSQGRDYGYTF. The full variable domain, with the rest looked up from reference TRBV5-4 and TRBJ1-2, is ETGVTQSPTHLIKTRGQQVTLRCSSQSGHNTVSWYQQALGQGPQFIFQYYREEENGRGNFPPRFSGLQFPNYSSELNVNALELDDSALYLCASSQGRDYGYTFGSGTRLTVV.

The chain recombines TRBV18 with TRBJ2-7; TRBD1 is a possible D gene (6 bases). V lost 4 bases and J lost 6, with 10 bases in between. The CDR3 loop spans 12 amino acids. Germline V gene lookup returns CDR1 KGHSH and CDR2 LQKENI. The CDR3 reads CASSHRASEQYF. DNA for the CDR3: TGTGCCAGCTCACACAGGGCCAGCGAGCAGTACTTC.

This clone occurred a few times. This chain links TRBV27 with TRBJ2-3, with D possibly being TRBD1 (5 bases). The CDR3 runs 14 residues. Germline V gives CDR1 MNHEY, CDR2 SMNVEV (reference sequence). V lost 7 bases and J lost 0, with 11 bases in between. The CDR3 DNA sequence: TGTGCCAGCAATAGGGGCCATAGCACAGATACGCAGTATTTT. This codes for CASNRGHSTDTQYF.

The genes are TRBV19 and TRBJ1-1; 7 bases fit TRBD1. With V trimmed by 10 bases and J by 4 bases, 9 bases remained unmatched. The germline V gene has CDR1 LNHDA and CDR2 SQIVND (reference sequence). This CDR3 is built from 13 residues. This CDR3 is CATQDRQVTEAFF. The CDR3 DNA is TGTGCCACCCAGGACAGGCAGGTCACTGAAGCTTTCTTT.

V and J are TRBV7-9 and TRBJ2-2; 12 bases fit TRBD1. This CDR3 spans 17 amino acids. Germline CDR1 reads SEHNR; CDR2 reads FQNEAQ (reference sequence). The ends lost 1 base at V and 7 bases at J; junction bases unmatched: 7. CDR3 coding DNA: TGTGCCAGCAGCTTAGGAGGGACAGGGGGCCGTGACGGGGAGCTGTTTTTT. Translating gives CASSLGGTGGRDGELFF.

V is TRBV6-6 and J is TRBJ1-5; D ambiguous. V dropped 5 bases and J dropped 8 bases, with 16 bases sitting between them. Per germline, CDR1 MNHNY and CDR2 SVGAGI (reference sequence). This CDR3 comprises 14 residues. The CDR3 loop reads CASSARLGEKPQHF. DNA of the CDR3: TGTGCCAGCAGTGCCAGATTGGGAGAGAAGCCCCAGCATTTT.

This chain connects TRBV6-1 to TRBJ1-2; a possible D gene is TRBD1 (6 bases). The CDR3 has 15 residues. Deletions cut 6 bases from V and 2 bases from J, with 16 bases between. Germline CDR1 and CDR2: MNHNS and SASEGT. CDR3 coding DNA: TGTGCCAGCAGGTTCCCAGGACAGATCAACTATGGCTACACCTTC. As protein: CASRFPGQINYGYTF.

The chain employs TRBV4-2 and TRBJ1-2; 7 nucleotides match TRBD1. The CDR3 length is 18 residues. Germline-derived CDR1 and CDR2 are LGHNA and YNFKEQ. V lost 0 bases to trimming and J lost 3 bases; unmatched junction nucleotides: 13. CDR3 sequence: CASSQDGGDRVGYYGYTF. The CDR3 nucleotides read TGTGCCAGCAGCCAAGATGGGGGTGACAGGGTGGGTTACTATGGCTACACCTTC.

V and J are TRBV29-1 and TRBJ2-7; D is perhaps TRBD2 (6 bases). Judging by the DNA end, TRBJ2-1 fits better; the J call may be wrong. The CDR3 runs 12 residues. Germline V lookup: CDR1 SQVTM, CDR2 ANQGSEA. The CDR3 here is CSANAGRYEQFF. CDR3 bases: TGCAGCGCCAACGCGGGGAGGTACGAGCAGTTCTTC.

V and J are TRBV6-5 and TRBJ2-5, with TRBD2 matching over 10 bases. The V gene's germline CDR1 is MNHEY and CDR2 SVGAGI. J lost 5 bases, V lost 0 bases, and 6 bases had no gene match. This CDR3 comprises 16 residues. The CDR3 protein is CASSYSRLAGVETQYF. Here the CDR3 DNA reads TGTGCCAGCAGTTACTCGAGGCTAGCGGGAGTGGAGACCCAGTACTTC.

The gene calls are TRBV11-2 and TRBJ2-7; D perhaps matches TRBD1 (7 bases). Germline V gives CDR1 SGHAT, CDR2 FQNNGV. The CDR3 is 15 amino acids. V was trimmed by 5 bases and J by 1 base, leaving 15 bases between them. CDR3: CASSLSAGGSYEQYF. CDR3 DNA sequence: TGTGCCAGCAGCCTTAGCGCAGGGGGGTCCTACGAGCAGTACTTC.

The chain combines TRBV10-3 with TRBJ1-1; 7 positions match TRBD1. In germline, CDR1 is ENHRY, CDR2 SYGVKD. V lost 5 bases to trimming and J lost 4 bases; unmatched junction nucleotides: 10. This CDR3 spans 15 amino acids. CDR3 nucleotide sequence: TGTGCCATCAGTACTCACAGGGGATGGGGCACTGAAGCTTTCTTT. Translation: CAISTHRGWGTEAFF.

The chain employs TRBV10-2 and TRBJ1-3; TRBD1 matches 9 bases. The ends lost 6 bases at V and 2 bases at J; junction bases unmatched: 2. CDR3 length: 14 residues. Germline CDR1 reads WSHSY; CDR2 reads SAAADI. The CDR3 reads CASSGTGTGNTIYF. In nucleotides, the CDR3 is TGCGCCAGCAGCGGGACAGGGACTGGAAACACCATATATTTT.

V is TRBV7-6 and J is TRBJ2-2, with TRBD2 identical over 13 bases. The J segment lost 1 base and the V segment lost 7 bases, leaving 12 bases of the junction unmatched. The CDR3 is 19 residues long. Germline V gene lookup returns CDR1 SGHVS and CDR2 FNYEAQ. The CDR3 loop reads CASILGTSGVYGNTGELFF. Written as DNA, the CDR3 is TGTGCCAGCATCTTGGGGACTAGCGGGGTATATGGGAACACCGGGGAGCTGTTTTTT.

Ten or more counts support this clone. The chain couples TRBV27 to TRBJ1-1, with TRBD1 matching 8 bases. Per germline, CDR1 MNHEY and CDR2 SMNVEV (reference sequence). This CDR3 is built from 14 residues. The V and J ends lost 5 bases and 3 bases, in that order; junction bases with no gene match: 5. Here the CDR3 DNA reads TGTGCCAGCAGTCAGGGGGCTGTCTACACTGAAGCTTTCTTT. Its protein product is CASSQGAVYTEAFF.

This clone appeared a few times. V is TRBV4-2 and J is TRBJ2-2; 9 bases fit TRBD1. CDR3 size: 15 residues. Trimming at V came to 3 bases and at J to 4 bases, leaving 3 bases not matched to a gene. Germline V gene data show CDR1 as LGHNA and CDR2 as YNFKEQ. Here the CDR3 reads CASSQTGGFTGELFF. Written as DNA, the CDR3 is TGTGCCAGCAGCCAGACAGGGGGTTTCACCGGGGAGCTGTTTTTT.

The chain employs TRBV10-3 and TRBJ2-7, with 8 bases fitting TRBD2. The ends lost 6 bases at V and 5 bases at J; junction bases unmatched: 6. From germline, CDR1 is ENHRY and CDR2 SYGVKD. This CDR3 spans 13 amino acids. CDR3 residues: CAIRNSGIDEQYF. As DNA, the CDR3 is TGTGCCATCAGGAATAGCGGGATCGACGAGCAGTACTTC.

The chain links TRBV6-5 to TRBJ1-5; TRBD1 is a possible D gene (5 bases). The CDR3 spans 15 residues. Germline values: CDR1 MNHEY, CDR2 SVGAGI. Trimming took 0 bases from V and 2 from J, leaving 8 bases between them. Here the CDR3 reads CASSYSSRGNQPQHF. Here the CDR3 DNA reads TGTGCCAGCAGTTACTCGAGCAGGGGCAATCAGCCCCAGCATTTT.

The chain has TRBV5-4 and TRBJ2-7, with TRBD2 as a possible D gene (6 bases). This CDR3 contains 15 residues. V was trimmed by 4 bases and J by 0 bases, leaving 14 bases between them. In germline, CDR1 is SGHNT, CDR2 YYREEE (reference sequence). The CDR3 protein is CASSPSGGSSYEQYF. The CDR3 bases are TGTGCCAGCAGCCCTAGTGGAGGGAGCTCCTACGAGCAGTACTTC.

The chain employs TRBV9 and TRBJ1-2; 9 positions match TRBD1. Germline loops: CDR1 SGDLS, CDR2 YYNGEE. With 9 bases clipped from V and 4 bases from J, the junction kept 4 bases outside the gene matches. This CDR3 contains 12 residues. CDR3 in amino acids: CATGQGRYGYTF. The CDR3, as DNA: TGTGCCACTGGACAGGGGCGCTATGGCTACACCTTC.

Details on this clone: Here the CDR3 omits its conserved ending phenylalanine or tryptophan, so a read error is the likely source. The limits of the CDR3 on the DNA are not certain, so only TCRdb's listed CDR3 is given. The chain uses TRBV28 and TRBJ2-7; the D segment call TRBD1 is taken from the table without a DNA check. The CDR3 adds up to 11 amino acids, both ends counted. Germline V gene sequence: CDR1 MDHEN, CDR2 SYDVKM. CDR3 region: CASSFLGQLSL.

The rearrangement uses TRBV4-1 and TRBJ2-7, with TRBD1 identical over 10 bases. Germline CDR1 is MGHRA and CDR2 is YSYEKL. V lost 4 bases, J lost 3 bases, and 9 bases stayed unmatched. The CDR3 length is 16 residues. DNA for the CDR3: TGCGCCAGCAGCCTTTCGGACAGGGGGTCCCTCTACGAGCAGTACTTC. This codes for CASSLSDRGSLYEQYF.

The V and J genes are TRBV4-2 and TRBJ2-7, with 9 bases lining up with TRBD2. Germline V gene lookup returns CDR1 LGHNA and CDR2 YNFKEQ. J lost 5 bases, V lost 5 bases, and 10 bases had no gene match. The length of the CDR3 is 15 residues. The CDR3 nucleotides are TGTGCCAGCAGCTCCACCGGGACTAGCCGAAACGAGCAGTACTTC. Its translation is CASSSTGTSRNEQYF.

The chain recombines TRBV5-1 with TRBJ1-1, with 8 bases lining up with TRBD1. Trimming at V came to 0 bases and at J to 4 bases, leaving 8 bases not matched to a gene. The germline gives CDR1 SGHRS, CDR2 YFSETQ. This CDR3 has 16 residues. CDR3 nucleotide sequence: TGCGCCAGCAGCTTGGCCCCAGGGGGCCGGAGCACTGAAGCTTTCTTT. This sequence encodes CASSLAPGGRSTEAFF.

This clone was seen only a few times. CDR3 coding DNA: TGTGCCAGCGGGACTAGGGCAGCCGCTGAAGCTTTCTTT. It codes for CASGTRAAAEAFF. The rearrangement links TRBV4-2 to TRBJ1-1; maybe TRBD1 (5 bases). The CDR3 sequence is 13 residues long. Germline V lookup: CDR1 LGHNA, CDR2 YNFKEQ. V lost 8 bases and J lost 6, with 16 bases in between.

The gene calls are TRBV5-4 and TRBJ2-7; possibly TRBD2 for D (6 bases). The ends were cut back, 0 bases at V and 2 bases at J, with 9 bases in the middle. Germline CDR1 reads SGHNT; CDR2 reads YYREEE (reference sequence). The CDR3 covers 14 residues. The CDR3 here is CASSLAGATYEQYF. CDR3 nucleotides: TGTGCCAGCAGCTTGGCGGGAGCAACCTACGAGCAGTACTTC.